Below are 25 T cell receptor beta chains sequenced from a single sample in a study of cytomegalovirus exposure and HLA in healthy donors. Sequenced by immunoSEQ multiplex PCR; TCRdb stores in-frame clones only, minus some. The table includes around 120,000 clones, 70% to 90% detected once. The sequenced material came from PBMCs. The receptors come from a woman aged 18-30 years in good health and CMV-seropositive.

This clone was found a few times. The chain has TRBV30 and TRBJ1-1; maybe TRBD1 (5 bases). V lost 5 bases, J lost 11 bases, and 18 bases lay in between. Germline V CDR1 and CDR2: GTSNPN, SVGIG (reference sequence). This CDR3 comprises 12 residues. CDR3 coding DNA: TGTGCCTGGCTTTTTGGACATCAATGGGCTTTCTTT. Its translation is CAWLFGHQWAFF.

V gene TRBV5-4 combines with J gene TRBJ2-3; 8 bases match TRBD1. Germline V gene lookup returns CDR1 SGHNT and CDR2 YYREEE (reference sequence). This CDR3 contains 16 residues. The V gene end was trimmed by 5 bases and the J gene end by 5 bases; junction bases not matched to a gene: 13. Here the CDR3 DNA reads TGTGCCAGCAGACCTGACAGGGGAATATTGTTAGATACGCAGTATTTT. Protein: CASRPDRGILLDTQYF.

This sequence joins TRBV4-3 and TRBJ1-2; perhaps TRBD1 as D (6 bases). Germline CDR1 and CDR2: LGHNA and YSLEER. The length of the CDR3 is 13 residues. Trimming pared 5 bases from V and 8 bases from J, leaving 15 bases between. The CDR3 coding sequence is TGCGCCAGCAGCAAAACAGGGTTTGGAGGCTACACCTTC. Translated, it gives CASSKTGFGGYTF.

In its sample, this clone was seen once. V usage is TRBV7-2 and J usage is TRBJ1-4; D may be TRBD1 (5 bases). Between the trimmed V and J ends, which lost 3 bases and 4 bases, there was a span of 9 bases. The CDR3 consists of 14 residues. CDR1 is SGHTA and CDR2 is FQGNSA in the germline V gene. The CDR3 DNA follows: TGTGCCAGCAGCTTCGACAGCCATAATGAAAAACTGTTTTTT. Its protein is CASSFDSHNEKLFF.

The rearrangement uses TRBV5-4 and TRBJ2-5, with D possibly matching TRBD1 (6 bases). The CDR3 totals 15 residues. V lost 2 bases and J lost 5, with 16 bases in between. Germline loops: CDR1 SGHNT, CDR2 YYREEE (reference sequence). The CDR3 loop is CASSFLGADLETQYF. DNA for the CDR3: TGTGCCAGCAGCTTTTTGGGGGCGGATTTGGAGACCCAGTACTTC.

This chain uses TRBV15 with TRBJ1-2, with 8 positions matching TRBD1. The germline V gene encodes CDR1 LNHNV and CDR2 YYDKDF (reference sequence). V dropped 8 bases and J dropped 5; count of bases not matched to a gene: 7. The CDR3 has 13 residues. DNA for the CDR3: TGTGCCACCCGCGACAGGGGCAGATATGGCTACACCTTC. Encoded protein: CATRDRGRYGYTF.

This clone was found once. The V call is TRBV5-1, the J call TRBJ2-5; 11 bases align to TRBD2. There are 15 residues in the CDR3. The J segment lost 6 bases and the V segment lost 3 bases, leaving 7 bases of the junction unmatched. Germline-derived CDR1 and CDR2 are SGHRS and YFSETQ. The CDR3 nucleotides read TGCGCCAGCAGCTCAGTAACTAGCGGGGGAAAGACCCAGTACTTC. Its protein product is CASSSVTSGGKTQYF.

The chain uses TRBV2 and TRBJ2-3; TRBD2 agrees at 11 bases. The trim removed 8 bases at V and 7 bases at J, leaving 5 bases unmatched. The germline V gene encodes CDR1 SNHLY and CDR2 FYNNEI. This CDR3 is built from 13 residues. This CDR3 reads CASWLAGGNTQYF. The CDR3 nucleotides are TGTGCCAGCTGGCTAGCGGGGGGAAATACGCAGTATTTT.

The chain has TRBV18 and TRBJ2-1; TRBD1 matches 10 bases. V shed 1 base, J shed 5 bases, and the junction held 8 bases outside the gene matches. The CDR3 covers 17 residues. The germline V gene has CDR1 KGHSH and CDR2 LQKENI. CDR3 sequence reads: CASSPLRAGTGDNEQFF. CDR3 in DNA: TGTGCCAGCTCACCACTCAGAGCCGGGACAGGGGACAATGAGCAGTTCTTC.

V usage is TRBV19 and J usage is TRBJ1-3; 7 bases are a match to TRBD1. This CDR3 has 16 amino acids. Trimming cost V 5 bases and J 0 bases; bases outside gene matches: 7. Germline V gives CDR1 LNHDA, CDR2 SQIVND (reference sequence). The CDR3 here is CASSLWTGSSGNTIYF. DNA of the CDR3: TGTGCCAGTAGTCTCTGGACAGGCTCCTCTGGAAACACCATATATTTT. The full variable domain, its missing parts supplied by reference TRBV19 and TRBJ1-3, is DGGITQSPKYLFRKEGQNVTLSCEQNLNHDAMYWYRQDPGQGLRLIYYSQIVNDFQKGDIAEGYSVSREKKESFPLTVTSAQKNPTAFYLCASSLWTGSSGNTIYFGEGSWLTVV.

V gene TRBV11-3 combines with J gene TRBJ2-5, with TRBD2 as a possible D gene (6 bases). The germline V and J ends were trimmed by 5 bases and 5 bases, with 15 bases remaining between them. The CDR3 runs 14 residues. Germline CDR1 and CDR2: SGHNT and YENEEA. For the CDR3, the DNA is TGTGCCAGCAGCAAAGAGGAGGGGTGGGAGACCCAGTACTTC. This encodes CASSKEEGWETQYF.

The J gene is TRBJ1-1, the V gene TRBV11-3; D uncertain. This CDR3 has 14 residues. CDR1 is SGHNT and CDR2 is YENEEA in the germline V gene. The V gene lost 1 base and the J gene lost 0 bases, with 6 bases spanning the gap. CDR3: CASSLGAMNTEAFF. The CDR3, as DNA: TGTGCCAGCAGCTTAGGGGCGATGAACACTGAAGCTTTCTTT.

The rearrangement links TRBV28 to TRBJ1-1; maybe TRBD1 (5 bases). The CDR3 totals 15 residues. CDR1 and CDR2 (germline): MDHEN, SYDVKM. Trimming removed 3 bases from V and 1 base from J, with 12 bases in between. CDR3 amino acids: CASSLASTGNTEAFF. In DNA, the CDR3 is TGTGCCAGCAGTTTGGCTTCAACAGGGAACACTGAAGCTTTCTTT. The full variable domain, with the rest looked up from reference TRBV28 and TRBJ1-1, is DVKVTQSSRYLVKRTGEKVFLECVQDMDHENMFWYRQDPGLGLRLIYFSYDVKMKEKGDIPEGYSVSREKKERFSLILESASTNQTSMYLCASSLASTGNTEAFFGQGTRLTVV.

The chain joins TRBV30 to TRBJ2-7; 9 nucleotides match TRBD1. The CDR3 is 14 residues long. V shed 4 bases and J 3 bases; nucleotides not matched to a gene: 7. Looked up from germline, CDR1 is GTSNPN and CDR2 is SVGIG (reference sequence). The DNA of the CDR3 is TGTGCCTGGACGTACGGGACAGGGAACTACGAGCAGTACTTC. Its translation: CAWTYGTGNYEQYF.

This chain's CDR3 is CASSPKGVNTEAFF. CDR3 nucleotides: TGTGCCAGCTCACCGAAAGGGGTGAACACTGAAGCTTTCTTT. This chain links TRBV18 with TRBJ1-1, with D maybe TRBD1 (5 bases). Trimming took off 3 bases at V and 0 bases at J, with 8 bases between the two ends. The CDR3 consists of 14 residues. Per germline, CDR1 KGHSH and CDR2 LQKENI.

The CDR3 sequence is CASSPSLRAKNIQYF. The DNA for the CDR3 is TGTGCCAGCAGCCCGTCGCTGAGGGCCAAAAACATTCAGTACTTC. The chain joins TRBV7-9 to TRBJ2-4, with D unresolved. V was trimmed by 5 bases and J by 1 base, leaving 12 bases between them. The germline gives CDR1 SEHNR, CDR2 FQNEAQ (reference sequence). CDR3 length: 15 amino acids.

The chain joins TRBV5-8 to TRBJ1-1, with 8 bases fitting TRBD1. The CDR3 spans 17 residues. The germline V gene encodes CDR1 SGHTS and CDR2 YDEGEE. V gave up 2 bases and J gave up 0 bases; unmatched junction bases: 9. The DNA for the CDR3 is TGTGCCAGCAGCTTTGGACAGGGAGGGTGGATGAACACTGAAGCTTTCTTT. Translation gives CASSFGQGGWMNTEAFF.

This clone has just one count. The chain is built from TRBV30 and TRBJ1-2, with a weak D call TRBD1 (5 bases). Germline assignment: CDR1 GTSNPN and CDR2 SVGIG (reference sequence). V lost 3 bases, J lost 6 bases, and 17 bases lay in between. There are 14 residues in the CDR3. CDR3 in DNA: TGTGCCTGGAGCCGCGGGGCAGGAGTCAATGGCTACACCTTC. This encodes CAWSRGAGVNGYTF.

This chain uses TRBV7-2 with TRBJ1-1; 7 bases are a match to TRBD1. Trimming at V came to 5 bases and at J to 4 bases, leaving 4 bases not matched to a gene. Germline assignment: CDR1 SGHTA and CDR2 FQGNSA. The CDR3 spans 13 residues. CDR3 sequence: CASSPTGTTEAFF. The CDR3 DNA reads as TGTGCCAGCAGCCCGACAGGGACCACTGAAGCTTTCTTT. Supplemented by reference TRBV7-2 and TRBJ1-1, the full variable domain reads GAGVSQSPSNKVTEKGKDVELRCDPISGHTALYWYRQSLGQGLEFLIYFQGNSAPDKSGLPSDRFSAERTGGSVSTLTIQRTQQEDSAVYLCASSPTGTTEAFFGQGTRLTVV.

This rearrangement joins TRBV13 to TRBJ2-7, with 12 bases identical to TRBD2. The CDR3 totals 15 residues. Losses at the gene ends were 5 bases for V and 5 bases for J; bases not matched to a gene: 7. Germline-derived CDR1 and CDR2 are PRHDT and FYEKMQ (reference sequence). In DNA form, the CDR3 reads TGTGCCAGCAGCCTAGAGGGACTAGCGGGTCACGAGCAGTACTTC. Translated, it gives CASSLEGLAGHEQYF.

The genes are TRBV18 and TRBJ2-3; 12 bases match TRBD2. Trimming cost V 5 bases and J 1 base; bases outside gene matches: 4. Germline CDR1 reads KGHSH; CDR2 reads LQKENI. The CDR3 is 16 amino acids. CDR3: CASSIRTSGGTDTQYF. CDR3 coding DNA: TGTGCCAGCTCAATACGGACTAGCGGGGGCACAGATACGCAGTATTTT.

The gene calls are TRBV29-1 and TRBJ1-2; D is perhaps TRBD1 (5 bases). CDR1 is SQVTM, CDR2 ANQGSEA, per germline. CDR3 length: 12 residues. The V gene lost 4 bases and the J gene lost 8 bases, with 14 bases spanning the gap. Written as DNA, the CDR3 is TGCAGCGTTGTGTTCGGGCAGGGAGGCTACACCTTC. Its protein product is CSVVFGQGGYTF.

This sequence joins TRBV6-5 and TRBJ2-7; perhaps TRBD2 as D (6 bases). CDR1 is MNHEY and CDR2 is SVGAGI in the germline V gene. Trimming shortened V by 1 base and J by 3 bases, and 16 bases separated the two germline ends. The CDR3 length is 16 residues. The DNA for the CDR3 is TGTGCCAGCAGTTACTACCGGCAGGGTAGCGGCTACGAGCAGTACTTC. It encodes CASSYYRQGSGYEQYF.

The chain joins TRBV5-8 to TRBJ2-7; TRBD1 is a possible D gene (5 bases). The germline gives CDR1 SGHTS, CDR2 YDEGEE. The V gene lost 3 bases and the J gene lost 0 bases, with 25 bases spanning the gap. The CDR3 totals 19 residues. The CDR3 bases are TGTGCCAGCAGCTGGGGCCCCGGGCAGGGTTATCTACTCTCCTACGAGCAGTACTTC. It is translated as CASSWGPGQGYLLSYEQYF.

This rearrangement joins TRBV5-1 to TRBJ1-2; tentatively, D is TRBD1 (5 bases). Germline V lookup: CDR1 SGHRS, CDR2 YFSETQ. The CDR3 totals 15 residues. V lost 4 bases and J 1 base, leaving 14 bases between the germline ends. The CDR3 bases are TGCGCCAGCAGCCTCCGACAGTCGCTTAACTATGGCTACACCTTC. It specifies CASSLRQSLNYGYTF.